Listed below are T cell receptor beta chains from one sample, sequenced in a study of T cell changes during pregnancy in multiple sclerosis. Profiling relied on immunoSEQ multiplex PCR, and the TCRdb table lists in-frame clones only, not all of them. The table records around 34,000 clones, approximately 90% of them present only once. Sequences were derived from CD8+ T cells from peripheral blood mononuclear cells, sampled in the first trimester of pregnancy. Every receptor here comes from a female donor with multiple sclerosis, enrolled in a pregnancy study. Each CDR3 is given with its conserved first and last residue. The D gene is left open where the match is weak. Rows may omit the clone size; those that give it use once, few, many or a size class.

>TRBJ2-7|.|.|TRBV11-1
CASSQKTGYEQYF
TGTGCCAGCAGCCAGAAAACAGGCTACGAGCAGTACTTC
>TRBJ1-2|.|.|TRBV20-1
CSARGWDGGTF
TGCAGTGCTAGAGGATGGGATGGAGGGACCTTC
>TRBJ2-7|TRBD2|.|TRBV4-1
CASSQVAGGDEQYF
TGCGCCAGCAGCCAAGTAGCGGGAGGCGACGAGCAGTACTTC
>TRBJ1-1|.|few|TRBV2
CASRNRVDTEAFF
TGTGCCAGCAGGAACAGGGTTGACACTGAAGCTTTCTTT
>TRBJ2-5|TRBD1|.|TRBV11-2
CASRDSGTGLRETQYF
TGTGCCAGCAGGGATTCCGGGACAGGGTTGCGAGAGACCCAGTACTTC
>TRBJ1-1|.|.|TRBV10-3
CAISESKSGRRVNTEAFF
TGTGCCATCAGTGAGTCGAAGTCGGGGAGACGGGTGAACACTGAAGCTTTCTTT
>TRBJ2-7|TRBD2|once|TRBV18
CASSPLPGLLAYEQYF
TGTGCCAGCTCACCTCTCCCGGGACTACTCGCCTACGAGCAGTACTTC
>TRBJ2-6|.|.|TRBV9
CASSGHSSGANVLTF
TGTGCCAGCAGCGGCCACAGCTCTGGGGCCAACGTCCTGACTTTC
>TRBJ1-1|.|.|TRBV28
CASADTEAFF
TGTGCCAGCGCGGACACTGAAGCTTTCTTT
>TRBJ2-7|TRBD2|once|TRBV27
CASSLSPILAGGREQYF
TGTGCCAGCAGCTTATCTCCAATACTAGCGGGAGGGCGGGAGCAGTACTTC
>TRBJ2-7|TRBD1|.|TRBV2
CASLGEWDRTSYEQYF
TGTGCCAGTCTGGGGGAGTGGGACAGGACCTCCTACGAGCAGTACTTC
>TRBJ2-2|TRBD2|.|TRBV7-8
CASSFWGLAGNTGELFF
TGTGCCAGCAGCTTCTGGGGACTAGCGGGAAACACCGGGGAGCTGTTTTTT
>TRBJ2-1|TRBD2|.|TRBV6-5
CASNLAGYNEQFF
TGTGCCAGCAACCTAGCGGGGTACAATGAGCAGTTCTTC
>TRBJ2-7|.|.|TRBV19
CASSIGGRGLGEQYF
TGTGCCAGTAGTATTGGAGGGAGAGGGTTAGGCGAGCAGTACTTC
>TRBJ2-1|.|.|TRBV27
CASSLGTYNEQFF
TGTGCCAGCAGTTTAGGCACCTACAATGAGCAGTTCTTC
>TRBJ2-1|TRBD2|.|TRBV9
CASSVRTSGSAYNEQFF
TGTGCCAGCAGCGTAAGGACTAGCGGGAGTGCCTACAATGAGCAGTTCTTC
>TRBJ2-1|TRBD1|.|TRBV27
CASSNPGTGLGNEQFF
TGTGCCAGCAGTAACCCAGGGACAGGCCTAGGGAATGAGCAGTTCTTC
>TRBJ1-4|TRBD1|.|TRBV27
CASSEYRGLGKLFF
TGTGCCAGCAGTGAATACAGGGGGCTTGGAAAACTGTTTTTT
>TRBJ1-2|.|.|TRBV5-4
CASSPGTYGYTF
TGTGCCAGCAGCCCGGGGACATACGGCTACACCTTC
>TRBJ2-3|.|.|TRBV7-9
CASSRQSSTDTQYF
TGTGCCAGCAGCCGACAGTCTAGCACAGATACGCAGTATTTT
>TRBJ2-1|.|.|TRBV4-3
CASSQVARDEQFF
TGCGCCAGCAGCCAAGTTGCCCGAGATGAGCAGTTCTTC
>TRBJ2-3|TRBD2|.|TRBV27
CASSLYPGGTTDTQYF
TGTGCCAGCAGTTTATATCCCGGGGGGACCACAGATACGCAGTATTTT
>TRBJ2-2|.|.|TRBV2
CARLGSGNTGELFF
TGTGCCAGACTAGGTTCAGGGAACACCGGGGAGCTGTTTTTT
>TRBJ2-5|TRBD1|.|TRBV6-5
CASSYSGTGETQYF
TGTGCCAGCAGTTACTCCGGGACAGGAGAGACCCAGTACTTC
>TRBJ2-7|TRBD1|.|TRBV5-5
CASSLFVGGDEQYF
TGTGCCAGCAGCTTGTTTGTAGGGGGCGACGAGCAGTACTTC
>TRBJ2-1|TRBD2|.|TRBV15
CATSRVLLAGGPYNEQFF
TGTGCCACCAGCAGAGTGCTGCTAGCGGGAGGGCCGTACAATGAGCAGTTCTTC
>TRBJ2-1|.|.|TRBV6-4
CASSEKSPSSYNEQFF
TGTGCCAGCAGTGAAAAGTCGCCTAGCTCCTACAATGAGCAGTTCTTC
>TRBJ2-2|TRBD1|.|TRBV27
CASSLLRGPENTGELFF
TGTGCCAGCAGTTTACTGAGGGGGCCGGAAAACACCGGGGAGCTGTTTTTT
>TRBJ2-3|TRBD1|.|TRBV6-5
CASSPSGQGDTQYF
TGTGCCAGCAGTCCCTCGGGACAGGGGGATACGCAGTATTTT
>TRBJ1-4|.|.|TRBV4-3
CASSPTDATNEKLFF
TGCGCCAGCAGCCCGACTGACGCAACTAATGAAAAACTGTTTTTT
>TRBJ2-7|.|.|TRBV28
CASSTQVGYEQYF
TGTGCCAGCAGTACCCAGGTAGGATACGAGCAGTACTTC
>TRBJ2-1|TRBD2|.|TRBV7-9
CASSFRTSVNEQFF
TGTGCCAGCAGCTTCCGGACTAGCGTCAATGAGCAGTTCTTC
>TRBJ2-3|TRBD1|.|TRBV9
CASSARQGPDTQYF
TGTGCCAGCAGCGCCAGACAGGGACCAGATACGCAGTATTTT
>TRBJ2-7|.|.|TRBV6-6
CASSGSMEPYYEQYF
TGTGCCAGCAGTGGGAGCATGGAGCCCTATTACGAGCAGTACTTC